This T cell receptor beta chain stems from a study of T cell responses to AZD1222 COVID-19 vaccine. This clone was picked up one time. Generated by immunoSEQ multiplex PCR, the TCRdb table keeps only in-frame clones and is missing some. Here the sample spans approximately 180,000 clones, just over 85% being singletons. The CDR3 covers 14 residues. The V gene's germline CDR1 is SGHRS and CDR2 YFSETQ. The V gene lost 6 bases and the J gene lost 4 bases, with 11 bases spanning the gap. The TCR comes from an adult in good health. The chain joins TRBV5-1 to TRBJ2-6; no clear D. The source was peripheral blood, collected on day 0 of AZD1222 vaccination. This chain's CDR3 is CASTTASGANVLTF. DNA of the CDR3: TGCGCCAGCACCACGGCGTCCGGGGCCAACGTCCTGACTTTC.